This T cell receptor beta chain was sequenced for a study of blood T cell repertoires in COVID-19. Turning to the study itself: Some COVID-19 samples were acute and others convalescent; all came from the United States, Italy and Spain.

Original data processing: Estimation of nucleated cell counts relied on the amplification of reference gene primers. Sequenced by immunoSEQ multiplex PCR; TCRdb stores in-frame clones only, minus some. V, J and clone size were drawn from that table, and D and trimming were deduced from the DNA. This sample has 100,000 to 150,000 clones; roughly 88% occur once, and the top ten carry about 5%. The CDR3 totals 14 residues. The V gene end was trimmed by 0 bases and the J gene end by 5 bases; junction bases not matched to a gene: 4. The germline gives CDR1 SGHDT, CDR2 YYEEEE. Sequenced: peripheral blood. The sequence came from a human donor in a cohort sampled during active COVID-19. This chain connects TRBV5-6 to TRBJ2-7; 8 bases match TRBD1. Here the CDR3 reads CASSLGAGGHEQYF. The CDR3 DNA sequence: TGTGCCAGCAGCTTGGGAGCAGGGGGCCACGAGCAGTACTTC.